This T cell receptor (beta chain) appears in the sequencing data of a study of blood T cell repertoires in COVID-19. Profiled with immunoSEQ multiplex PCR; TCRdb holds only in-frame clones, not every one. The table has 200,000 to 300,000 clones, 89% seen once; the top ten hold almost 4%. The CDR3 totals 13 residues. The V and J ends lost 2 bases and 4 bases respectively, with 3 bases between them. CDR1 and CDR2 (germline): KGHSH, LQKENI. J is TRBJ1-6 and V is TRBV18, with D unclear. Sequencing was done on a sample of PBMCs or T cells enriched from blood (not recorded which). The source is a woman in her twenties or thirties with acute COVID-19. CDR3 protein: CASSPAYNSPLHF. CDR3 bases: TGTGCCAGCTCACCAGCGTATAATTCACCCCTCCACTTT.